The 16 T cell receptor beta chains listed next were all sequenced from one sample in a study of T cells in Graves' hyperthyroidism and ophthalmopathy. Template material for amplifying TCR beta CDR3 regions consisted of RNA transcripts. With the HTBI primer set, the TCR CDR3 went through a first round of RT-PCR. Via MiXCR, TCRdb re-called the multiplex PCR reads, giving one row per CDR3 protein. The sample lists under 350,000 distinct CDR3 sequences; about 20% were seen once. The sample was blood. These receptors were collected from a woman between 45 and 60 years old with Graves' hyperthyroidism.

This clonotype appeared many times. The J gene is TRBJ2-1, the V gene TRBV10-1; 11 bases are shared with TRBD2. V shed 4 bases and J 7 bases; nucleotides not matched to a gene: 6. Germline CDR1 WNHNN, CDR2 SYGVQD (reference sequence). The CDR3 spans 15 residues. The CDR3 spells CASSGETSGINEQFF. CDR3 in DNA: TGCGCCAGCAGTGGGGAGACTAGCGGGATTAATGAGCAGTTCTTC.

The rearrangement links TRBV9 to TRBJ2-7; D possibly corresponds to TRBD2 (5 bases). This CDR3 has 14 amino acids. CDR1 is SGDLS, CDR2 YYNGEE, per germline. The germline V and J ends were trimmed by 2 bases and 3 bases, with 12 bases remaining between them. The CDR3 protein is CASSVRTGCYEQYV. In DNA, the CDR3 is TGTGCCAGCAGCGTTCGGACTGGTTGCTACGAGCAGTACGTC.

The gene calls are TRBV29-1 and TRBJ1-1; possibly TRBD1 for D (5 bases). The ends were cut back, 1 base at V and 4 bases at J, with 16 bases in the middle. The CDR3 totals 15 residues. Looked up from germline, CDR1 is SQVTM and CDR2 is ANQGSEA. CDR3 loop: CSVEGTKLRGTEAFF. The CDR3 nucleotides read TGCAGCGTTGAAGGGACAAAACTAAGGGGCACTGAAGCTTTCTTT.

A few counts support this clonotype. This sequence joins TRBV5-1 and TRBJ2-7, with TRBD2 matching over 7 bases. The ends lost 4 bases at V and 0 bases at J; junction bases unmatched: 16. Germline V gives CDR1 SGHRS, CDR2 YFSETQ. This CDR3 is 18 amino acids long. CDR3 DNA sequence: TGCGCCAGCAGCCGACAGACTGATCTAGCGGAAAGCTCCTACGAGCAGTACTTC. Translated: CASSRQTDLAESSYEQYF.

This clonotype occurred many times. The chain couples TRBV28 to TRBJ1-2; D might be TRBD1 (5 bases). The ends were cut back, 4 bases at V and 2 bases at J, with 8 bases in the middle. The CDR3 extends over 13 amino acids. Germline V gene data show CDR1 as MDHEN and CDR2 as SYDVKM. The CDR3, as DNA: TGTGCCAGCAGTTCACAGGAGAACTATGGCTACACCTTC. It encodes CASSSQENYGYTF.

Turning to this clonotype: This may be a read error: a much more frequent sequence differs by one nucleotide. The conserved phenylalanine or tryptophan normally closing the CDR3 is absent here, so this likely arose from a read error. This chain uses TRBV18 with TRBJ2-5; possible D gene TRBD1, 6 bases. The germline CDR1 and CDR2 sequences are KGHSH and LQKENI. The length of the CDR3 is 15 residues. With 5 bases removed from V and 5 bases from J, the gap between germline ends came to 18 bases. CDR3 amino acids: CASSTGDQGTETQYL. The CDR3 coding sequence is TGTGCCAGCTCAACCGGCGATCAGGGGACCGAGACCCAGTACCTC.

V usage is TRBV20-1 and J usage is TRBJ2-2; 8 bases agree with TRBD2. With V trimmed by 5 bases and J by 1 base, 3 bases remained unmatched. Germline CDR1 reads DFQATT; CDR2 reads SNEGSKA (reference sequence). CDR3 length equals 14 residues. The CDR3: CSAVSGGNTGELFF. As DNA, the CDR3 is TGCAGTGCTGTGAGCGGGGGGAACACCGGGGAGCTGTTTTTT.

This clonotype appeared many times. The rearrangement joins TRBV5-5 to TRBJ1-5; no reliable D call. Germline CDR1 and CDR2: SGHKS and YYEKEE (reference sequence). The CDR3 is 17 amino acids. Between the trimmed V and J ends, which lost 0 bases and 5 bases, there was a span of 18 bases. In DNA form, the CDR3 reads TGTGCCAGCAGCTTGGTACCGGCAAAGGAAGGCGATCAGCCCCAGCATTTT. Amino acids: CASSLVPAKEGDQPQHF. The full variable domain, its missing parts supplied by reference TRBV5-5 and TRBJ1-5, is DAGVTQSPTHLIKTRGQQVTLRCSPISGHKSVSWYQQVLGQGPQFIFQYYEKEERGRGNFPDRFSARQFPNYSSELNVNALLLGDSALYLCASSLVPAKEGDQPQHFGDGTRLSIL.

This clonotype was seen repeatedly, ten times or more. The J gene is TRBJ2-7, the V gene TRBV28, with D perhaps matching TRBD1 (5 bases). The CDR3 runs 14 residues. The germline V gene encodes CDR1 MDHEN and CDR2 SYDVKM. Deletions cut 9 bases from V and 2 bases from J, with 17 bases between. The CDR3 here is CASFPAGNAYEQYF. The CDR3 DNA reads TGTGCCAGTTTCCCGGCAGGGAACGCCTACGAGCAGTACTTC.

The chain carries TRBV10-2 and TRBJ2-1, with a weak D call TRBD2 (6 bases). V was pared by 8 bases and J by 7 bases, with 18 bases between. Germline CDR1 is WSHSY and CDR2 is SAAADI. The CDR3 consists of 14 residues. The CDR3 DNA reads TGCGCCAGCGCTCTCGGCGGGATAGTGAATGAGCAGTTCTTC. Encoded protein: CASALGGIVNEQFF.

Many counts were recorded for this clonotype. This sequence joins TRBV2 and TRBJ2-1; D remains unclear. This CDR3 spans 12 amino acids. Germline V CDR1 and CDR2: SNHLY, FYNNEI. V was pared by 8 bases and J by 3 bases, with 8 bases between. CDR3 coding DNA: TGTGCCAGCCGCGGCGACTACAATGAGCAGTTCTTC. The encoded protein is CASRGDYNEQFF.

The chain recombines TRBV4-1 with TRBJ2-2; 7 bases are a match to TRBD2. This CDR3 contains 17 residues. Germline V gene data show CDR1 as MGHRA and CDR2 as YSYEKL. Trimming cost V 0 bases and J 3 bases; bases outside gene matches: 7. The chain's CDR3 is CASSQDDPSGHTGELFF. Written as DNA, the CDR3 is TGCGCCAGCAGCCAAGATGATCCTAGCGGCCACACCGGGGAGCTGTTTTTT.

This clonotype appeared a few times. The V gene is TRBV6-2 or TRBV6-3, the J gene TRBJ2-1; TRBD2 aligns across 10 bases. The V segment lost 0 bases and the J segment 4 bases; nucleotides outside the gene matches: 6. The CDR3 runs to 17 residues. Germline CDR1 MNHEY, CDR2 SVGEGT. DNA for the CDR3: TGTGCCAGCAGTTACTCCACGACTAGCGGGTTTTACAATGAGCAGTTCTTC. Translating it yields CASSYSTTSGFYNEQFF.

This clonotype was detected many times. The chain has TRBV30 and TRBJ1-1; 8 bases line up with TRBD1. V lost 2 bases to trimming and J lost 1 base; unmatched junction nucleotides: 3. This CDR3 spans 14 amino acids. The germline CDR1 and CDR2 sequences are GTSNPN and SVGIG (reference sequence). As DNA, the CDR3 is TGTGCCTGGAGTACCGGACAGGGGAACACTGAAGCTTTCTTT. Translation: CAWSTGQGNTEAFF.

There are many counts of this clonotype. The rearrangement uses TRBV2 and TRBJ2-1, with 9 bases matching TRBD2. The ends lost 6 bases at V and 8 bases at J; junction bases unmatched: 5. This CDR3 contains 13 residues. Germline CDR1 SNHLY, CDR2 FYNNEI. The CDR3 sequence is CASRSGGRDEQFF. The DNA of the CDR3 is TGTGCCAGCAGAAGCGGGGGGAGAGATGAGCAGTTCTTC.

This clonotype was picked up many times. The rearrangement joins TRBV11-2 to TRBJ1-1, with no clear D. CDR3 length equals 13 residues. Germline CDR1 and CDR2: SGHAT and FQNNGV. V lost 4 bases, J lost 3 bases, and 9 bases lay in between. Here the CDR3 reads CASSSSGYTEAFF. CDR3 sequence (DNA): TGTGCCAGCAGCTCCTCTGGGTACACTGAAGCTTTCTTT. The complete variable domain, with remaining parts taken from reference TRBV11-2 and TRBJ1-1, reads EAGVAQSPRYKIIEKRQSVAFWCNPISGHATLYWYQQILGQGPKLLIQFQNNGVVDDSQLPKDRFSAERLKGVDSTLKIQPAKLEDSAVYLCASSSSGYTEAFFGQGTRLTVV.